The 2 T cell receptor beta chains below were found in one sample sequenced in a study of control samples from healthy donors and cancer patients. TCRdb's copy holds only in-frame clones and misses some; the assay was immunoSEQ multiplex PCR. Here the sample spans about 150,000 clones, roughly 94% being singletons. The sequenced material came from blood. Source of these receptors: a woman between 35 and 50 years old in good health.

The chain carries TRBV11-2 and TRBJ2-7; no clear D gene. Germline V CDR1 and CDR2: SGHAT, FQNNGV. Trimming left V 3 bases short and J 5 bases short, with 14 bases between. The CDR3 spans 14 residues. Here the CDR3 DNA reads TGTGCCAGCAGCTTTAGTTTGGGCGGCAACGAGCAGTACTTC. Translated: CASSFSLGGNEQYF.

The chain links TRBV27 to TRBJ1-2; D unresolved. The ends were cut back, 4 bases at V and 7 bases at J, with 13 bases in the middle. The length of the CDR3 is 13 residues. CDR1 and CDR2 from the germline V gene are MNHEY and SMNVEV (reference sequence). The CDR3 region has the DNA TGTGCCAGCAGTTCCCGGGGAGGTTCTGGCTACACCTTC. It encodes CASSSRGGSGYTF.